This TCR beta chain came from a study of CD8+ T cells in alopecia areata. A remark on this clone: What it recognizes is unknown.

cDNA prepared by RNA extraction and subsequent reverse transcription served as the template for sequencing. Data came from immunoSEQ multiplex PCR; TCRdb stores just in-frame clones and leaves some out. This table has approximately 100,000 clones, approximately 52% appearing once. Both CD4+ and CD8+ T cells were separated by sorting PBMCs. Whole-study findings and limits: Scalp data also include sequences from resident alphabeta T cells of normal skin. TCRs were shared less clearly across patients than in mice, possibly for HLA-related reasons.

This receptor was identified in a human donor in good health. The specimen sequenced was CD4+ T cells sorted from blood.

The CDR3 DNA follows: TGCAGCGTTGTAAGTGAGAGGGGACAGGGCCCCTATGGCTACACCTTC. Its protein product is CSVVSERGQGPYGYTF. This chain uses TRBV29-1 with TRBJ1-2; 9 bases fit TRBD1. Germline CDR1 is SQVTM and CDR2 is ANQGSEA. V was pared by 4 bases and J by 4 bases, with 13 bases of the junction left unmatched. The CDR3 consists of 16 residues.